A few counts support the clone carrying this T cell receptor (beta chain). Generated by immunoSEQ multiplex PCR, the TCRdb table keeps only in-frame clones and is missing some. Of fewer than 85,000 clones in the sample, more than 85% were seen once. The data originate from a study of OX40 agonist ivuxolimab in advanced cancers. Background on the study: Partial responses were achieved by three patients, one with hepatocellular carcinoma and two with cutaneous melanoma.

This CDR3 is 12 amino acids long. Germline V gives CDR1 SGHVS, CDR2 FQNEAQ. With 4 bases removed from V and 8 bases from J, the gap between germline ends came to 9 bases. The source is an adult with an advanced solid tumor such as melanoma, head and neck, liver or kidney cancer. The chain recombines TRBV7-8 with TRBJ2-1; D is undetermined. Sequencing was performed on CD4+ or CD8+ T cells sorted from blood, taken in a trial of the OX40 agonist ivuxolimab. The CDR3: CASSSPRYEQFF. CDR3 sequence (DNA): TGTGCCAGCAGCTCCCCTAGGTATGAGCAGTTCTTC.